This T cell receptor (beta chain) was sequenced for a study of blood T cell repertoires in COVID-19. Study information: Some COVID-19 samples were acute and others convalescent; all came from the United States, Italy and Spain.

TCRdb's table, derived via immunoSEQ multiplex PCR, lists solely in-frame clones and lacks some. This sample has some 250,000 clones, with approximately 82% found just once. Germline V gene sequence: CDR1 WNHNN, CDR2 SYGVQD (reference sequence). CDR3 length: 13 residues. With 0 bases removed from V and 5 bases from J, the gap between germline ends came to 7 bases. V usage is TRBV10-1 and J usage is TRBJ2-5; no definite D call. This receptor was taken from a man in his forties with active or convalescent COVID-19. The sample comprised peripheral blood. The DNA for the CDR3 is TGCGCCAGCAGTGAGTCCCCTCCGGAGACCCAGTACTTC. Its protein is CASSESPPETQYF.